This T cell receptor (beta chain) was sequenced during a study of T cell repertoires in cytomegalovirus infection. Each CDR3 protein gets one entry after TCRdb re-called the reads with MiXCR. The sample shows approximately 120,000 distinct CDR3 sequences, about 30% of them seen only once. V was clipped by 2 bases and J by 1 base, with 8 bases between them. There are 15 residues in the CDR3. Remarks on this clonotype: What it recognizes is unknown.

The sample was CD8+ T cells from cultured PBMCs, taken from culture after CMV antigen stimulation. The V gene is TRBV12-3 or TRBV12-4, the J gene TRBJ2-2; D unresolved. This clonotype was sampled from a human donor in good health (CMV status not recorded). Some clones in this sample may be carry-over from other donors' samples. The CDR3 DNA is TGTGCCAGCAGTTTACGTCAGGTGAACACCGGGGAGCTGTTTTTT. Translating gives CASSLRQVNTGELFF.